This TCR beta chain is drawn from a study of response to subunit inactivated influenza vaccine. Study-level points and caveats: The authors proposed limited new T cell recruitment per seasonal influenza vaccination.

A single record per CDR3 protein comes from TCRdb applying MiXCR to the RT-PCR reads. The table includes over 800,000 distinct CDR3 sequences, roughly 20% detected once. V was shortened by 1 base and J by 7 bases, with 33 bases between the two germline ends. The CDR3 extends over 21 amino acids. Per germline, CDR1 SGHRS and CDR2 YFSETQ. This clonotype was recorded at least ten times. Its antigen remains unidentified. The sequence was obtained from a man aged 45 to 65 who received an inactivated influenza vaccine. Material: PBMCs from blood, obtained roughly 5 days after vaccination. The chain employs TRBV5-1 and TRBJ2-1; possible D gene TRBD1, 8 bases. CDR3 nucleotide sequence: TGCGCCAGCAGCTTGTCCTCCTTGACAGGGGACGGGGAGGGCCGTCTGAATGAGCAGTTCTTC. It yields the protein CASSLSSLTGDGEGRLNEQFF.